Described below is a single T cell receptor beta chain sequence and its context. This CDR3 is built from 11 residues. Trimming stripped 8 bases from V and 3 bases from J, with 8 bases between. The germline CDR1 and CDR2 sequences are MDHEN and SYDVKM. Some clones are missing from TCRdb's copy, which holds only in-frame ones; the method was immunoSEQ multiplex PCR. The data show 30,000 to 40,000 clones, more than 70% seen once. This sample was taken from a study of OX40 agonist ivuxolimab in advanced cancers. Any history of autoimmune disease or systemic immunosuppression disqualified patients. The source was CD4+ or CD8+ T cells sorted from blood, collected in a trial of the OX40 agonist ivuxolimab. This clonotype originated in an adult with an advanced solid tumor such as melanoma, head and neck, liver or kidney cancer. The gene calls are TRBV28 and TRBJ2-7, with D possibly being TRBD2 (6 bases). The CDR3 loop reads CASGGNYEQYF. The CDR3, as DNA: TGTGCCAGCGGCGGGAACTACGAGCAGTACTTC.